This T cell receptor (beta chain) was obtained from a study of T cell responses to AZD1222 COVID-19 vaccine. This clone has a single count. Only in-frame clones appear in the TCRdb table, and some are missing; sequencing was by immunoSEQ multiplex PCR. The sample consists of around 160,000 clones, 82% of them appearing once. Trimming cost V 6 bases and J 6 bases; bases outside gene matches: 3. The CDR3 is 13 amino acids. CDR1 is LNHDA and CDR2 is SQIVND in the germline V gene (reference sequence). The specimen comprised peripheral blood, sampled on day 0 of MenACWY control vaccination. The sequence was obtained from an adult in good health. V and J are TRBV19 and TRBJ2-2; 8 positions match TRBD1. DNA of the CDR3: TGTGCCAGTAGCGGACAGGGCCCCGGGGAGCTGTTTTTT. It is translated as CASSGQGPGELFF.